This TCR beta chain was sequenced in a study of hypomethylating agent response in myelodysplastic syndrome. The wider study: Mean age was about 78 +/- 6.2 years; diploid cytogenetics predominated.

The table came from immunoSEQ multiplex PCR; TCRdb's copy has only in-frame clones and leaves some out. The sample yields about 5,000 clones, roughly four fifths seen once. Germline CDR1 and CDR2: LGHNA and YSLEER. The CDR3 contains 16 residues. After removal of 0 bases from V and 1 base from J, the junction contained 1 base not matched to a gene. The study's findings and limits: Healthy controls were not age-matched to MDS patients, possibly affecting comparisons.

As regards this clone: Its antigen is not known.

This chain joins TRBV4-3 and TRBJ2-3, with 10 bases identical to TRBD2. The sample was bone marrow, taken before or after starting hypomethylating agent treatment for myelodysplastic syndrome (not recorded which). This TCR came from a human donor with myelodysplastic syndrome. CDR3 DNA sequence: TGCGCCAGCAGCCAAGAGGGGACTAGCGGCACAGATACGCAGTATTTT. It translates to CASSQEGTSGTDTQYF.